This T cell receptor (beta chain) was profiled in a study of shared clonotypes between healthy human individuals. Study results and limitations: Compared with memory subsets, naive subsets generally had larger estimated richness.

Donors had no recently reported acute infections or vaccinations and were HIV-negative. On this clone itself: Its specificity is not known.

Method: immunoSEQ multiplex PCR; TCRdb's copy keeps in-frame clones and lacks some. This table holds 1.4 million or so clones, approximately 98.5% found once. V was trimmed by 3 bases and J by 4 bases, leaving 12 bases between them. Germline CDR1 is SNHLY and CDR2 is FYNNEI. This CDR3 is built from 15 residues. The chain uses TRBV2 and TRBJ2-2, with a tentative D call TRBD2 (5 bases). The source material was naive CD4+ T cells sorted from blood. Subset in this sample: CD45RA+ positively selected. The sequence was obtained from a young man in good health. CDR3 nucleotides: TGTGCCAGCAGTGAGCGGGCCAGGAGCACCGGGGAGCTGTTTTTT. Amino acid sequence: CASSERARSTGELFF. Complete variable domain (other parts from reference TRBV2 and TRBJ2-2): EPEVTQTPSHQVTQMGQEVILRCVPISNHLYFYWYRQILGQKVEFLVSFYNNEISEKSEIFDDQFSVERPDGSNFTLKIRSTKLEDSAMYFCASSERARSTGELFFGEGSRLTVL.